Shown below are 5 T cell receptor beta chains from a single sample sequenced in a study of cytomegalovirus exposure and HLA in healthy donors. The PCR made use of 60 Vbeta and 13 Jbeta primers. Using immunoSEQ multiplex PCR, the repertoire was profiled, and TCRdb retains in-frame clones only, with some absent. The sample holds some 90,000 clones, 78% seen once. Source material: PBMCs. The receptors derive from a woman in her thirties or forties in good health and CMV-seronegative.

The chain uses TRBV28 and TRBJ2-7; the match to TRBD1 covers 8 bases. CDR1 is MDHEN, CDR2 SYDVKM, per germline. The CDR3 length is 13 residues. V lost 6 bases, J lost 7 bases, and 8 bases stayed unmatched. The CDR3 sequence is CASRGTGLWEQYF. The CDR3 coding sequence is TGTGCCAGCAGAGGGACAGGCCTTTGGGAGCAGTACTTC.

V and J are TRBV5-6 and TRBJ2-2, with TRBD2 matching over 13 bases. This CDR3 has 16 residues. V shed 4 bases, J shed 1 base, and the junction held 1 base outside the gene matches. Germline V gene data show CDR1 as SGHDT and CDR2 as YYEEEE. The CDR3 protein is CASSRTSGGNTGELFF. CDR3 sequence (DNA): TGTGCCAGCAGCCGGACTAGCGGGGGGAACACCGGGGAGCTGTTTTTT.

The chain couples TRBV5-1 to TRBJ1-1; D gene unclear. The CDR3 loop spans 13 amino acids. V lost 4 bases and J lost 6, with 13 bases in between. CDR1 and CDR2 from the germline V gene are SGHRS and YFSETQ. CDR3 DNA: TGCGCCAGCAGCCAAAGACTCGGGTCTGAAGCTTTCTTT. Protein: CASSQRLGSEAFF.

The chain has TRBV5-1 and TRBJ2-3, with D perhaps TRBD2 (5 bases). CDR1 SGHRS and CDR2 YFSETQ come from the germline V gene. Trimming took off 4 bases at V and 2 bases at J, with 17 bases between the two ends. The CDR3 runs to 16 residues. The CDR3 coding sequence is TGCGCCAGCAGCCCGGGCCATCGGGGAACCACAGATACGCAGTATTTT. It translates to CASSPGHRGTTDTQYF.

The chain carries TRBV2 and TRBJ1-4, with 7 bases identical to TRBD1. The CDR3 is 15 residues long. CDR1 SNHLY and CDR2 FYNNEI come from the germline V gene. The V gene end was trimmed by 6 bases and the J gene end by 8 bases; junction bases not matched to a gene: 12. CDR3 DNA: TGTGCCAGCAGGGCCACAGGGGCCCCTGGAGAAAAACTGTTTTTT. This translates into CASRATGAPGEKLFF.